The 14 T cell receptor beta chains in this list originate from one sample, sequenced in a study of shared clonotypes between healthy human individuals. Measured with immunoSEQ multiplex PCR; TCRdb has only the in-frame clones, and not every one. The sample shows about 1 million clones, under 80% of them seen only once. Sequenced: memory CD4+ T cells sorted from blood. Subset: CD45RA-negative fraction. Receptors originate from a young man in good health.

V and J are TRBV2 and TRBJ2-2; D is perhaps TRBD1 (6 bases). In germline, CDR1 is SNHLY, CDR2 FYNNEI. The CDR3 loop spans 14 amino acids. The V and J ends lost 4 bases and 5 bases respectively, with 11 bases between them. The CDR3 bases are TGTGCCAGCAGTGGGGTCAGGGGAACCGGGGAGCTGTTTTTT. Protein sequence: CASSGVRGTGELFF.

Comment on this clone: In the same sample, other DNA sequences code for this CDR3. The chain recombines TRBV2 with TRBJ2-7; D uncertain. Trimming took 6 bases from V and 1 from J, leaving 7 bases between them. The CDR3 has 12 residues. The germline CDR1 and CDR2 sequences are SNHLY and FYNNEI. CDR3 in DNA: TGTGCCAGCAGGGCTGAATCCTACGAGCAGTACTTC. Protein product: CASRAESYEQYF.

The rearrangement links TRBV5-1 to TRBJ1-6; 7 positions match TRBD1. The V and J ends lost 2 bases and 5 bases, in that order; junction bases with no gene match: 7. The germline V gene has CDR1 SGHRS and CDR2 YFSETQ. The CDR3 runs 16 residues. The CDR3 spells CASSLTGTANNSPLHF. Written as DNA, the CDR3 is TGCGCCAGCAGCTTAACCGGGACAGCAAATAATTCACCCCTCCACTTT.

The chain employs TRBV7-2 and TRBJ2-3; D unclear. The V end lost 1 base, the J end lost 10 bases, and 12 bases lay between the germline ends. This CDR3 is built from 13 residues. Germline V gene data show CDR1 as SGHTA and CDR2 as FQGNSA. CDR3 loop: CASSLDVQSAQYF. The DNA for the CDR3 is TGTGCCAGCAGCTTAGATGTTCAGAGTGCGCAGTATTTT.

About this clone: With a much larger clone just one base away, this may be a read error. Other DNA sequences in the sample encode the same CDR3. The chain combines TRBV5-4 with TRBJ1-1, with D uncertain. There are 13 residues in the CDR3. V shed 0 bases and J shed 1 base, with 4 bases lying between them. The germline V gene has CDR1 SGHNT and CDR2 YYREEE (reference sequence). In DNA form, the CDR3 reads TGTGCCAGCAGCTTGGGAGGGAACACTGAAGCTTTCTTT. Its translation is CASSLGGNTEAFF.

Concerning this clone: Within the sample, other DNA sequences also encode this same CDR3. The chain has TRBV18 and TRBJ1-1; no clear D. The CDR3 runs to 11 residues. V was clipped by 3 bases and J by 7 bases, with 6 bases between them. Germline-derived CDR1 and CDR2 are KGHSH and LQKENI. The CDR3 coding sequence is TGTGCCAGCTCACCGGACCGTGAAGCTTTCTTT. Its translation: CASSPDREAFF.

The chain is built from TRBV7-2 and TRBJ2-3; D unclear. The ends were cut back, 2 bases at V and 3 bases at J, with 6 bases in the middle. Germline V lookup: CDR1 SGHTA, CDR2 FQGNSA. CDR3 length: 13 amino acids. DNA of the CDR3: TGTGCCAGCAGCTTAAGGAATACAGATACGCAGTATTTT. Its protein product is CASSLRNTDTQYF.

The chain uses TRBV7-9 and TRBJ1-4, with TRBD1 matching over 8 bases. The CDR3 length is 15 residues. CDR1 SEHNR and CDR2 FQNEAQ come from the germline V gene (reference sequence). The J segment lost 6 bases and the V segment lost 0 bases, leaving 3 bases of the junction unmatched. The CDR3 spells CASSLAAGGDEKLFF. The DNA of the CDR3 is TGTGCCAGCAGCTTAGCGGCAGGGGGCGATGAAAAACTGTTTTTT.

This clone showed up just a few times. This chain joins TRBV4-1 and TRBJ2-2; D gene ambiguous. Germline V gene data show CDR1 as MGHRA and CDR2 as YSYEKL. This CDR3 spans 14 amino acids. V lost 5 bases, J lost 4 bases, and 11 bases lay in between. In DNA, the CDR3 is TGCGCCAGCAGCAGAACGGCCGGCACCGGGGAGCTGTTTTTT. Translation: CASSRTAGTGELFF.

On this clone: This same CDR3 is encoded by further DNA sequences in the sample. The chain combines TRBV19 with TRBJ1-6; perhaps TRBD1 as D (5 bases). Germline CDR1 LNHDA, CDR2 SQIVND (reference sequence). Trimming shortened V by 0 bases and J by 6 bases, and 6 bases separated the two germline ends. The CDR3 extends over 14 amino acids. The CDR3, as DNA: TGTGCCAGTAGTATAGATAGGGGTAATTCACCCCTCCACTTT. As protein: CASSIDRGNSPLHF.

This clone appeared a few times. Other DNA sequences of this sample code for an identical CDR3. This chain connects TRBV5-1 to TRBJ2-5, with D hard to call. CDR3 length: 13 residues. Trimming pared 4 bases from V and 2 bases from J, leaving 9 bases between. The germline V gene encodes CDR1 SGHRS and CDR2 YFSETQ. DNA for the CDR3: TGCGCCAGCAGCCCTGGGTTACAAGAGACCCAGTACTTC. It specifies CASSPGLQETQYF.

The CDR3 region has the DNA TGTGCCAGCAGCTTAGCGGGGGGTAGGAGCAATCAGCCCCAGCATTTT. Its translation: CASSLAGGRSNQPQHF. The chain recombines TRBV7-2 with TRBJ1-5; TRBD1 might be the D (5 bases). V lost 0 bases to trimming and J lost 1 base, with 10 bases between them. The germline CDR1 and CDR2 sequences are SGHTA and FQGNSA. The CDR3 sequence is 16 residues long.

The table lists this clone with a count of one. The rearrangement uses TRBV11-1 and TRBJ2-7; 7 bases map to TRBD2. CDR3 length equals 14 residues. The germline gives CDR1 SGHAT, CDR2 FQDESV (reference sequence). V dropped 5 bases and J dropped 6; count of bases not matched to a gene: 10. The CDR3 here is CASSPAGPSSEQYF. The CDR3 DNA sequence: TGTGCCAGCAGCCCAGCGGGACCCTCGAGCGAGCAGTACTTC.

The chain is built from TRBV2 and TRBJ2-4; D might be TRBD1 (5 bases). The germline V gene has CDR1 SNHLY and CDR2 FYNNEI. V lost 7 bases and J 1 base, leaving 17 bases between the germline ends. The CDR3 has 16 residues. This CDR3 reads CASTLSDRKAKNIQYF. For the CDR3, the DNA is TGTGCCAGCACATTAAGTGACAGAAAGGCCAAAAACATTCAGTACTTC.